The 21 T cell receptor beta chains below come from one sample, sequenced in a study of blood T cell repertoires in COVID-19. Profiling relied on immunoSEQ multiplex PCR, and the TCRdb table lists in-frame clones only, not all of them. The sample holds 65,000 to 85,000 clones, 80% to 90% seen once. Sequenced input: peripheral blood. Receptors originate from a woman aged 18-29 years with acute or convalescent COVID-19.

V is TRBV7-2 and J is TRBJ2-3, with a tentative D call TRBD2 (6 bases). The CDR3 has 15 amino acids. Germline lookup yields CDR1 SGHTA and CDR2 FQGNSA. The V end was cut by 1 base, the J end by 0 bases, with 8 bases between. The CDR3 protein is CASSLVGTSTDTQYF. Written as DNA, the CDR3 is TGTGCCAGCAGCTTAGTTGGGACTAGCACAGATACGCAGTATTTT.

The genes are TRBV2 and TRBJ1-2; TRBD1 agrees at 9 bases. This CDR3 spans 17 amino acids. From germline, CDR1 is SNHLY and CDR2 FYNNEI. V was pared by 0 bases and J by 8 bases, with 13 bases of the junction left unmatched. The CDR3 DNA sequence: TGTGCCAGCAGTGAAGCGATTGCCGGGACAGGGTTTTTCGGCTACACCTTC. Translation gives CASSEAIAGTGFFGYTF.

The V call is TRBV18, the J call TRBJ2-3; 7 nucleotides agree with TRBD1. CDR1 KGHSH and CDR2 LQKENI come from the germline V gene. J gave up 2 bases and V 3 bases, and 11 bases lay outside the gene matches. This CDR3 has 17 residues. This CDR3 reads CASSPATRTGPTDTQYF. The CDR3 DNA reads TGTGCCAGCTCACCCGCGACAAGGACAGGACCCACAGATACGCAGTATTTT.

A single count supports this clone. The CDR3 sequence: CSVEDPRTSSSYNEQFF. The DNA for the CDR3 is TGCAGCGTTGAAGATCCCCGGACATCGAGCTCCTACAATGAGCAGTTCTTC. This sequence joins TRBV29-1 and TRBJ2-1; D may be TRBD1 (5 bases). CDR3 size: 17 residues. V lost 0 bases and J lost 0, with 15 bases in between. Germline lookup yields CDR1 SQVTM and CDR2 ANQGSEA.

The table lists this clone with many counts. The gene calls are TRBV12-3 or TRBV12-4 and TRBJ2-1; possible D gene TRBD2, 7 bases. Trimming left V 1 base short and J 15 bases short, with 13 bases between. The CDR3 covers 12 residues. DNA for the CDR3: TGTGCCAGCAGTTTAGGGGGGGGCGGGAGGTTCTTC. It encodes CASSLGGGGRFF.

V and J are TRBV11-2 and TRBJ2-7, with D uncertain. The CDR3 is 14 amino acids. Germline V lookup: CDR1 SGHAT, CDR2 FQNNGV. With 1 base removed from V and 2 bases from J, the gap between germline ends came to 9 bases. The CDR3 bases are TGTGCCAGCAGCTTAGTCCGGGTACCCTACGAGCAGTACTTC. Protein: CASSLVRVPYEQYF.

This clone appeared a single time. This chain connects TRBV27 to TRBJ1-6, with 9 bases identical to TRBD1. The CDR3 is 15 residues long. Germline V lookup: CDR1 MNHEY, CDR2 SMNVEV (reference sequence). Germline trimming cut 3 bases from V and 9 bases from J; bases unmatched to any gene: 6. This CDR3 reads CASSFDGTGLSPLHF. The CDR3 DNA reads TGTGCCAGCAGTTTTGACGGGACAGGGCTTTCACCCCTCCACTTT.

This chain links TRBV6-1 with TRBJ2-2; the match to TRBD2 covers 14 bases. CDR1 MNHNS and CDR2 SASEGT come from the germline V gene. CDR3 length: 16 residues. V trimming: 4 bases; J trimming: 6 bases; junction bases outside the gene matches: 4. The CDR3 loop is CASSVPTSGGAGELFF. The CDR3 DNA reads as TGTGCCAGCAGTGTCCCGACTAGCGGGGGGGCCGGGGAGCTGTTTTTT.

This chain connects TRBV15 to TRBJ2-7; 7 nucleotides align to TRBD1. The CDR3 spans 15 residues. V dropped 3 bases and J dropped 0; count of bases not matched to a gene: 5. The germline V gene has CDR1 LNHNV and CDR2 YYDKDF (reference sequence). CDR3 sequence (DNA): TGTGCCACCAGCAGTTGGACAGGTAGCTCCTACGAGCAGTACTTC. Its protein is CATSSWTGSSYEQYF.

The chain combines TRBV5-1 with TRBJ1-2; 12 bases agree with TRBD1. This CDR3 has 14 residues. In germline, CDR1 is SGHRS, CDR2 YFSETQ. Trimming cost V 0 bases and J 8 bases; bases outside gene matches: 2. The CDR3 sequence: CASSLGDRGQGYTF. In nucleotides, the CDR3 is TGCGCCAGCAGCTTGGGGGACAGGGGGCAAGGCTACACCTTC.

The V gene is TRBV29-1, the J gene TRBJ2-7; 10 bases agree with TRBD1. The J segment lost 7 bases and the V segment lost 6 bases, leaving 6 bases of the junction unmatched. Germline-derived CDR1 and CDR2 are SQVTM and ANQGSEA. The CDR3 is 12 amino acids. In DNA form, the CDR3 reads TGCAGCGTCAGACAGGGGGCGGGGGAGCAGTACTTC. Amino acid sequence: CSVRQGAGEQYF.

The rearrangement links TRBV4-1 to TRBJ1-2, with 7 bases aligning to TRBD1. Germline CDR1 and CDR2: MGHRA and YSYEKL. V shed 1 base, J shed 4 bases, and the junction held 12 bases outside the gene matches. The CDR3 length is 17 residues. CDR3 amino acids: CASSQGNGQEKPYGYTF. In DNA, the CDR3 is TGCGCCAGCAGCCAAGGGAACGGACAGGAAAAACCCTATGGCTACACCTTC.

The sample holds a few counts of this clone. The gene calls are TRBV10-2 and TRBJ1-1; 7 nucleotides agree with TRBD1. The junction had 9 bases not matched to a gene; V was cut back by 6 bases and J by 5 bases. The germline V gene encodes CDR1 WSHSY and CDR2 SAAADI. The CDR3 length is 14 residues. CDR3 sequence (DNA): TGCGCCAGCAGCACCGGGACAGAGTGGACTGAAGCTTTCTTT. It encodes CASSTGTEWTEAFF.

The chain is built from TRBV7-9 and TRBJ1-4; a possible D gene is TRBD1 (5 bases). This CDR3 comprises 14 residues. The V gene lost 3 bases and the J gene lost 2 bases, with 7 bases spanning the gap. Looked up from germline, CDR1 is SEHNR and CDR2 is FQNEAQ (reference sequence). The CDR3 DNA reads TGTGCCAGCAGCTTGGGGGGTACTAATGAAAAACTGTTTTTT. It encodes CASSLGGTNEKLFF.

J is TRBJ2-7 and V is TRBV6-1; TRBD2 matches at 10 bases. The CDR3 covers 15 residues. In germline, CDR1 is MNHNS, CDR2 SASEGT. J was trimmed by 4 bases and V by 3 bases; bases with no gene match: 6. As DNA, the CDR3 is TGTGCCAGCAGTGATGTGGCTAGCGGGAGTTACGAGCAGTACTTC. Translating it yields CASSDVASGSYEQYF.

This chain links TRBV4-1 with TRBJ1-2; D is uncertain. Trimming took 0 bases from V and 5 from J, leaving 7 bases between them. The germline CDR1 and CDR2 sequences are MGHRA and YSYEKL. The CDR3 covers 13 residues. The CDR3 DNA reads TGCGCCAGCAGCCAAGAGGGAGGGTATGGCTACACCTTC. Its translation: CASSQEGGYGYTF.

This clone was picked up a small number of times. The chain has TRBV11-3 and TRBJ1-5, with TRBD1 matching 10 bases. V lost 2 bases and J lost 6; bases outside the gene matches: 10. The germline gives CDR1 SGHNT, CDR2 YENEEA. The CDR3 totals 17 residues. CDR3 nucleotide sequence: TGTGCCAGCAGCTTACCGCGACAGGGGGCGATGGGTCAGCCCCAGCATTTT. Amino acid sequence: CASSLPRQGAMGQPQHF.

The chain combines TRBV7-8 with TRBJ2-7; 12 positions match TRBD1. Germline V gene data show CDR1 as SGHVS and CDR2 as FQNEAQ. V lost 5 bases and J lost 4; bases outside the gene matches: 3. This CDR3 comprises 14 residues. Here the CDR3 reads CASSGGQGAYEQYF. The CDR3 nucleotides read TGTGCCAGCAGCGGGGGACAGGGGGCTTACGAGCAGTACTTC.

This chain connects TRBV5-1 to TRBJ2-1; possibly TRBD2 for D (6 bases). The CDR3 is 16 residues long. The V gene's germline CDR1 is SGHRS and CDR2 YFSETQ. V lost 7 bases, J lost 10 bases, and 27 bases lay in between. The DNA for the CDR3 is TGCGCCAGCGAAGGAGTGGGGGGTCGATACGCGCGGGAGCAGTTCTTC. Protein product: CASEGVGGRYAREQFF.

V usage is TRBV12-3 or TRBV12-4 and J usage is TRBJ2-7; D ambiguous. This CDR3 contains 12 residues. V was pared by 8 bases and J by 1 base, with 9 bases between. The CDR3 loop is CASAGSSYEQYF. The CDR3 DNA sequence: TGTGCCAGCGCTGGTAGTTCCTACGAGCAGTACTTC.

The genes are TRBV6-5 and TRBJ1-1, with D unclear. This CDR3 is built from 14 residues. CDR1 MNHEY and CDR2 SVGAGI come from the germline V gene. The V end lost 6 bases, the J end lost 1 base, and 12 bases lay between the germline ends. CDR3 in amino acids: CASRQQSGNTEAFF. In DNA form, the CDR3 reads TGTGCCAGCAGACAACAATCAGGGAACACTGAAGCTTTCTTT.